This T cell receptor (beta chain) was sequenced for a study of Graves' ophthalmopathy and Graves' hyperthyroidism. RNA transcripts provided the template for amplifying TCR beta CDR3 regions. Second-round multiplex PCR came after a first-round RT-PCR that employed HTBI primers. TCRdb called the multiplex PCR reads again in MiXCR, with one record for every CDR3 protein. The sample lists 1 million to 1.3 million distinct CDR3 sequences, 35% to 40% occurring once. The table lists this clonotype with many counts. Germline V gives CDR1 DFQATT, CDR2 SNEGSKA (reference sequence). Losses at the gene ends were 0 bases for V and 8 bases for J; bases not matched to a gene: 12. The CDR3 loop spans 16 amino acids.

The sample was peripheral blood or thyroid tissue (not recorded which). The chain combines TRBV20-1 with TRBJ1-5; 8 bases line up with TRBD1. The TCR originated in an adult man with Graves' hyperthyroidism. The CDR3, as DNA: TGCAGTGCTAGAGATCGGGCAGGGGGCGAAGTGGAGCCCCAGCATTTT. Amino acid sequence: CSARDRAGGEVEPQHF.